Below are 19 T cell receptor beta chains sequenced from a single sample in a study of shared clonotypes between healthy human individuals. Repertoires were generated with immunoSEQ multiplex PCR, while TCRdb's copy carries only in-frame clones and drops some. The data show about 660,000 clones, roughly 70% seen once. Sequencing was carried out using memory CD4+ T cells sorted from blood. Sample subset: CD45RA-negative fraction. The receptors were sampled from a woman aged 25-40 years in good health.

On this clone: Other nucleotide sequences in the sample specify the same CDR3. The chain joins TRBV19 to TRBJ2-2; TRBD2 is a possible D gene (6 bases). The V and J ends lost 1 base and 0 bases respectively, with 6 bases between them. Germline assignment: CDR1 LNHDA and CDR2 SQIVND (reference sequence). CDR3 length equals 15 residues. CDR3: CASSIGGTNTGELFF. CDR3 DNA: TGTGCCAGTAGTATAGGCGGGACGAACACCGGGGAGCTGTTTTTT.

The chain joins TRBV19 to TRBJ2-3, with D tentatively TRBD1 (6 bases). The CDR3 extends over 16 amino acids. CDR1 LNHDA and CDR2 SQIVND come from the germline V gene (reference sequence). V lost 4 bases and J 2 bases, leaving 16 bases between the germline ends. CDR3 sequence: CASSREDRPPTDTQYF. In DNA, the CDR3 is TGTGCCAGTAGTAGAGAGGACAGACCTCCCACAGATACGCAGTATTTT.

This rearrangement joins TRBV11-3 to TRBJ2-1, with no clear D. Germline V gene lookup returns CDR1 SGHNT and CDR2 YENEEA. The CDR3 consists of 13 residues. V shed 3 bases and J shed 5 bases, with 8 bases lying between them. CDR3 DNA: TGTGCCAGCAGCTTTTCTAGAGACAATGAGCAGTTCTTC. Amino acid sequence: CASSFSRDNEQFF.

This rearrangement joins TRBV19 to TRBJ2-2; 11 bases align to TRBD1. V dropped 0 bases and J dropped 3; count of bases not matched to a gene: 3. CDR1 is LNHDA and CDR2 is SQIVND in the germline V gene (reference sequence). CDR3 length: 17 amino acids. CDR3 sequence reads: CASSIEWGQGDTGELFF. The CDR3 DNA reads TGTGCCAGTAGTATAGAGTGGGGACAGGGGGACACCGGGGAGCTGTTTTTT.

The chain employs TRBV6-5 and TRBJ2-7; either TRBD1 or TRBD2 may supply D (5 bases each). The V end lost 2 bases, the J end lost 0 bases, and 11 bases lay between the germline ends. Germline CDR1 and CDR2: MNHEY and SVGAGI. The CDR3 spans 15 residues. The CDR3 loop reads CASSYGRESSYEQYF. The CDR3 nucleotides read TGTGCCAGCAGTTACGGCAGGGAGAGCTCCTACGAGCAGTACTTC.

This rearrangement joins TRBV25-1 to TRBJ1-5, with D perhaps TRBD1 (6 bases). The germline gives CDR1 MGHDK, CDR2 SYGVNS. The CDR3 runs 14 residues. V shed 5 bases and J shed 7 bases, with 15 bases lying between them. This CDR3 is CASSFVGQGQPQHF. DNA of the CDR3: TGTGCCAGCAGTTTTGTGGGCCAGGGGCAGCCCCAGCATTTT.

This clone was observed a few times. J is TRBJ2-4 and V is TRBV5-1; 10 bases align to TRBD2. This CDR3 has 15 residues. Germline values: CDR1 SGHRS, CDR2 YFSETQ. V trimming: 0 bases; J trimming: 8 bases; junction bases outside the gene matches: 5. The CDR3 coding sequence is TGCGCCAGCAGCTTGGAAGCGGGAGGGGATGACATTCAGTACTTC. Translated, it gives CASSLEAGGDDIQYF.

In its sample, this clone was seen once. The chain employs TRBV6-1 and TRBJ1-4; weak D call: TRBD1 (5 bases). Germline V gene lookup returns CDR1 MNHNS and CDR2 SASEGT. Trimming removed 3 bases from V and 11 bases from J, with 13 bases in between. This CDR3 is 13 amino acids long. The CDR3 nucleotides are TGTGCCAGCAGTGATGTTAGCCGGGGGAAACTGTTTTTT. It is translated as CASSDVSRGKLFF.

This clone was detected a few times. This rearrangement joins TRBV5-1 to TRBJ1-1; 8 bases match TRBD1. Germline V gene lookup returns CDR1 SGHRS and CDR2 YFSETQ. The V and J ends lost 4 bases and 2 bases, in that order; junction bases with no gene match: 7. The CDR3 contains 15 residues. The CDR3 region is CASSTGQGGNTEAFF. The CDR3 DNA is TGCGCCAGCAGCACCGGACAGGGAGGAAACACTGAAGCTTTCTTT.

On this clone itself: The sample carries other DNA sequences with the same CDR3. The chain recombines TRBV20-1 with TRBJ1-1; TRBD1 is a possible D gene (5 bases). The CDR3 is 11 amino acids. Germline V lookup: CDR1 DFQATT, CDR2 SNEGSKA (reference sequence). Trimming pared 5 bases from V and 2 bases from J, leaving 6 bases between. The CDR3 coding sequence is TGCAGTGCTGGGGGAAACACTGAAGCTTTCTTT. Translated, it gives CSAGGNTEAFF.

In regard to this clone: Other DNA sequences in the same sample also yield this CDR3. This chain joins TRBV2 and TRBJ2-3, with 12 bases lining up with TRBD2. Germline CDR1 is SNHLY and CDR2 is FYNNEI. With 9 bases clipped from V and 4 bases from J, the junction kept 5 bases outside the gene matches. The CDR3 contains 14 residues. CDR3 nucleotide sequence: TGTGCCAGTTCCGGGACTAGCGGGTCAGATACGCAGTATTTT. Encoded protein: CASSGTSGSDTQYF.

The V gene is TRBV5-1, the J gene TRBJ2-1; D uncertain. Germline CDR1 and CDR2: SGHRS and YFSETQ. The V and J ends lost 4 bases and 3 bases respectively, with 11 bases between them. The CDR3 sequence is 14 residues long. The CDR3 DNA is TGCGCCAGCAGCCTGGCAGACAACTACAATGAGCAGTTCTTC. It specifies CASSLADNYNEQFF.

This clone appeared once. The chain links TRBV7-3 to TRBJ2-1; D is unresolved. CDR3 length: 18 residues. The V end was cut by 1 base, the J end by 2 bases, with 18 bases between. CDR1 is SGHTA, CDR2 FQGTGA, per germline. CDR3 region: CASSLKFADPMPYNEQFF. CDR3 in DNA: TGTGCCAGCAGCTTAAAATTTGCTGACCCAATGCCCTACAATGAGCAGTTCTTC.

CDR3 in DNA: TGTGCCAGCAGTGGGACTACCCCTTTTCACTACGAGCAGTACTTC. Translated: CASSGTTPFHYEQYF. This sequence joins TRBV2 and TRBJ2-7; possible D gene TRBD2, 6 bases. Trimming took off 4 bases at V and 3 bases at J, with 16 bases between the two ends. From germline, CDR1 is SNHLY and CDR2 FYNNEI. The CDR3 extends over 15 amino acids.

This clone came up a few times. The chain employs TRBV19 and TRBJ2-7; TRBD1 agrees at 9 bases. Germline assignment: CDR1 LNHDA and CDR2 SQIVND (reference sequence). CDR3 length equals 17 residues. Trimming at V came to 3 bases and at J to 1 base, leaving 10 bases not matched to a gene. The CDR3 protein is CASSMKTGGSWSYEQYF. The CDR3 DNA is TGTGCCAGTAGTATGAAGACAGGGGGTTCTTGGTCCTACGAGCAGTACTTC.

The rearrangement joins TRBV4-1 to TRBJ2-2; 9 bases are shared with TRBD1. The CDR3 is 16 residues long. The ends lost 2 bases at V and 4 bases at J; junction bases unmatched: 5. The germline CDR1 and CDR2 sequences are MGHRA and YSYEKL. The CDR3: CASSQLDRGPTGELFF. CDR3 sequence (DNA): TGCGCCAGCAGCCAATTGGACAGGGGCCCCACCGGGGAGCTGTTTTTT.

This clone appeared a few times. The rearrangement joins TRBV5-1 to TRBJ2-7; 9 nucleotides match TRBD2. This CDR3 region has 15 residues. The trim removed 0 bases at V and 5 bases at J, leaving 6 bases unmatched. The germline V gene has CDR1 SGHRS and CDR2 YFSETQ. CDR3 loop: CASSLVREGRHEQYF. The CDR3 nucleotides read TGCGCCAGCAGCTTGGTGCGGGAGGGCCGACACGAGCAGTACTTC.

This clone was found once. The chain links TRBV30 to TRBJ1-2; weak D call: TRBD1 (5 bases). CDR3 length: 13 residues. In germline, CDR1 is GTSNPN, CDR2 SVGIG (reference sequence). Trimming took 0 bases from V and 4 from J, leaving 9 bases between them. The CDR3 region has the DNA TGTGCCTGGAGTGTACCCAGGGTCTATGGCTACACCTTC. Its protein product is CAWSVPRVYGYTF.

This clone was recorded once. J is TRBJ1-5 and V is TRBV5-8; possible D gene TRBD1, 6 bases. This CDR3 region has 14 residues. Trimming cost V 4 bases and J 6 bases, with 14 bases left between them. The V gene's germline CDR1 is SGHTS and CDR2 YDEGEE. CDR3 loop: CASSRRTVGQPQHF. DNA for the CDR3: TGTGCCAGCAGCCGCCGGACAGTCGGTCAGCCCCAGCATTTT.